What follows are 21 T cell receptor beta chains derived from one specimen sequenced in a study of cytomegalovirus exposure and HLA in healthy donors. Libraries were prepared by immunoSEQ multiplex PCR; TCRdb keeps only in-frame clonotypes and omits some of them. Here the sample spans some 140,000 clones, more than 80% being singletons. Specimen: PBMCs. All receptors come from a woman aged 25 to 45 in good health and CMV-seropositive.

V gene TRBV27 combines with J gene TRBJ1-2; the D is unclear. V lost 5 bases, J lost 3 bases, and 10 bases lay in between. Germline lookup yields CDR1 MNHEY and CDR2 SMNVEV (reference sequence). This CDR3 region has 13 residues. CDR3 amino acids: CASSPSVDYGYTF. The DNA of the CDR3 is TGTGCCAGCAGTCCTTCAGTGGACTATGGCTACACCTTC.

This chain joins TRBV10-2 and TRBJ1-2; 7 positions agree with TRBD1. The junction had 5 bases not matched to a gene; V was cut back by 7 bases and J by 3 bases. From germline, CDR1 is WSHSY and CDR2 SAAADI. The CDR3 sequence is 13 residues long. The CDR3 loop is CASTRQGDYGYTF. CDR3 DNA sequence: TGCGCCAGCACACGACAGGGTGACTATGGCTACACCTTC.

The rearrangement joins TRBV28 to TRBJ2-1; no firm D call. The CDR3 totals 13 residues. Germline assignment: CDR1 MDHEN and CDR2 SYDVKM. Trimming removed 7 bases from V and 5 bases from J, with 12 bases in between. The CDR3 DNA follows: TGTGCCAGCACCCTCCCCCTAAACAATGAGCAGTTCTTC. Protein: CASTLPLNNEQFF.

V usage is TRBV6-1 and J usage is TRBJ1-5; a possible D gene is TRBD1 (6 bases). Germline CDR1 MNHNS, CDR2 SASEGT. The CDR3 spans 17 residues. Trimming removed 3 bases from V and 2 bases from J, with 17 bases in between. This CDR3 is CASSDRALRGGNQPQHF. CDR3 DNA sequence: TGTGCCAGCAGTGATCGCGCGCTCAGGGGAGGCAATCAGCCCCAGCATTTT.

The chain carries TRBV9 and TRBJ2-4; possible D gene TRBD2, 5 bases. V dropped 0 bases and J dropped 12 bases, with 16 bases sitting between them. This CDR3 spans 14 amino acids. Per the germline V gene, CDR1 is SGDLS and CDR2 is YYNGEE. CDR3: CASSVDLAAYHQYF. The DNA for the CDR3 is TGTGCCAGCAGCGTAGACCTAGCAGCCTATCATCAGTACTTC.

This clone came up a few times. The CDR3 reads CASSRGQAQTNLYGYTF. In DNA, the CDR3 is TGCGCCAGCAGCAGAGGACAGGCCCAAACCAACCTCTATGGCTACACCTTC. This chain joins TRBV5-1 and TRBJ1-2; TRBD1 matches at 7 bases. Germline assignment: CDR1 SGHRS and CDR2 YFSETQ. This CDR3 comprises 17 residues. The V and J ends lost 4 bases and 4 bases, in that order; junction bases with no gene match: 16.

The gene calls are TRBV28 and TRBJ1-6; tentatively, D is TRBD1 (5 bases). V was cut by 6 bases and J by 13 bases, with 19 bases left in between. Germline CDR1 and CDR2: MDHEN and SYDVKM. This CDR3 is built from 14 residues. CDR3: CASSPPGPEGPLHF. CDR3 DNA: TGTGCCAGCAGCCCCCCGGGCCCGGAGGGGCCCCTCCACTTT.

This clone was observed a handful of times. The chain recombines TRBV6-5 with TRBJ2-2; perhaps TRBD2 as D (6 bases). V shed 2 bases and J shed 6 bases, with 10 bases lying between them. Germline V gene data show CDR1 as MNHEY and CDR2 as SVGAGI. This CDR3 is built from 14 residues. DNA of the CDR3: TGTGCCAGCAGTTACGGCGGGGACCCCGGGGAGCTGTTTTTT. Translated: CASSYGGDPGELFF.

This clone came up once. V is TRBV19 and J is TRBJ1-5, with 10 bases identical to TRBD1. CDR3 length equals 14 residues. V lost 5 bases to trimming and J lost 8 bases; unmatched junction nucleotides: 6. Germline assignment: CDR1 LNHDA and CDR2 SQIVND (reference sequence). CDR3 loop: CASSLTGGWEPQHF. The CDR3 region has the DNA TGTGCCAGTAGTTTGACAGGGGGCTGGGAGCCCCAGCATTTT.

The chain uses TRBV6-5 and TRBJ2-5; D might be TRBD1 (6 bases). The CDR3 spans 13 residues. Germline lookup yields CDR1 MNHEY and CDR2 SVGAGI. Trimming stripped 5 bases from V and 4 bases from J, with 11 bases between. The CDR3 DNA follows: TGTGCCAGCAGTAGGACAGCGACAGAGACCCAGTACTTC. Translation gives CASSRTATETQYF.

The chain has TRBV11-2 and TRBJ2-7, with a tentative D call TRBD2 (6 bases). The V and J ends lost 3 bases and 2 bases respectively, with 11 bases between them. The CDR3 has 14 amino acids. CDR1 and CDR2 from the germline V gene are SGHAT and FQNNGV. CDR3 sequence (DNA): TGTGCCAGCAGCTTTGGGGGAGGTGCCTACGAGCAGTACTTC. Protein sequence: CASSFGGGAYEQYF.

The CDR3 DNA reads as TGTGCCAGCAGCCTAGGACGGGGAGGCATTCAGTACTTC. Its protein product is CASSLGRGGIQYF. The V gene is TRBV2, the J gene TRBJ2-4, with a tentative D call TRBD2 (6 bases). The germline V gene has CDR1 SNHLY and CDR2 FYNNEI. Trimming shortened V by 6 bases and J by 9 bases, and 15 bases separated the two germline ends. This CDR3 contains 13 residues.

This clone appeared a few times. In DNA, the CDR3 is TGTGCCAGCAGTTATATCAGGGGCCCAGGCACTGAAGCTTTCTTT. Residues: CASSYIRGPGTEAFF. The chain has TRBV6-5 and TRBJ1-1; maybe TRBD1 (6 bases). This CDR3 has 15 amino acids. Germline V CDR1 and CDR2: MNHEY, SVGAGI. Trimming removed 3 bases from V and 4 bases from J, with 15 bases in between.

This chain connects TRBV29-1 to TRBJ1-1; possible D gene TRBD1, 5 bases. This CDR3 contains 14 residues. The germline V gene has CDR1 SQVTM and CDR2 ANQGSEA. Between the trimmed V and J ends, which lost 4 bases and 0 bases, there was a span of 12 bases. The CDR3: CSVGPQVVNTEAFF. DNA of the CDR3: TGCAGCGTTGGCCCACAGGTCGTGAACACTGAAGCTTTCTTT.

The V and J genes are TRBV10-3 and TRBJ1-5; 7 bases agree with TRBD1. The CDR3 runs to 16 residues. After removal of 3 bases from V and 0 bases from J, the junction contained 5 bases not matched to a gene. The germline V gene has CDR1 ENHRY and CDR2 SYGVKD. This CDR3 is CAISDSTGTSNQPQHF. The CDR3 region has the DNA TGTGCCATCAGTGATTCGACAGGGACTAGCAATCAGCCCCAGCATTTT.

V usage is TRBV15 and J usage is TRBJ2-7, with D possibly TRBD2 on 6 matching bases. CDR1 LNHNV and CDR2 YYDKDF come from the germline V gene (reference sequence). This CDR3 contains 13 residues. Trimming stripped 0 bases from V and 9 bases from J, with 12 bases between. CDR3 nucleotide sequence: TGTGCCACCAGCAGAGATCGGGCGGGGTGGCAGTACTTC. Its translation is CATSRDRAGWQYF. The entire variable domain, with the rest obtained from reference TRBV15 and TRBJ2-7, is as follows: DAMVIQNPRYQVTQFGKPVTLSCSQTLNHNVMYWYQQKSSQAPKLLFHYYDKDFNNEADTPDNFQSRRPNTSFCFLDIRSPGLGDTAMYLCATSRDRAGWQYFGPGTRLTVT.

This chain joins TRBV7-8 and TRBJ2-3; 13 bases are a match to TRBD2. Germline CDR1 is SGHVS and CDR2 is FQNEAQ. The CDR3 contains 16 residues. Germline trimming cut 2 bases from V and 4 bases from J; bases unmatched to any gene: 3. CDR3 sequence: CASSLRTSGSPDTQYF. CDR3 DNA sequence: TGTGCCAGCAGCTTACGGACTAGCGGGAGTCCAGATACGCAGTATTTT.

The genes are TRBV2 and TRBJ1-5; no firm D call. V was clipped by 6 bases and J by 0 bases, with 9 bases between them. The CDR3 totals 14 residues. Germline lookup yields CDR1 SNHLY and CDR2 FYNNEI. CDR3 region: CASRGINSNQPQHF. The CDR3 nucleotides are TGTGCCAGCAGGGGCATAAATAGCAATCAGCCCCAGCATTTT.

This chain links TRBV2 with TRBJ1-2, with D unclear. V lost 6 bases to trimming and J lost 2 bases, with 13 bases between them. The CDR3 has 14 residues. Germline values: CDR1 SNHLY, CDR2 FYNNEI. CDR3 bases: TGTGCCAGCAGCAAAGGGCCGGGAAACTATGGCTACACCTTC. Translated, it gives CASSKGPGNYGYTF.

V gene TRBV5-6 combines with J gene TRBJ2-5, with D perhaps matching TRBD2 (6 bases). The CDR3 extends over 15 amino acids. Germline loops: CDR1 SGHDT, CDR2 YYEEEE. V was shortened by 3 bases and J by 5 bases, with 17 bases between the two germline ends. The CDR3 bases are TGTGCCAGCAGCTCCACAGGCCATGGGAGGGAGACCCAGTACTTC. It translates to CASSSTGHGRETQYF.

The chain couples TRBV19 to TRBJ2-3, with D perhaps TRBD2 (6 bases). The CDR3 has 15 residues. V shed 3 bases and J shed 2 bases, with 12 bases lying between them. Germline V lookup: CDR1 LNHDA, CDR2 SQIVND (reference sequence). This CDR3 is CASSISAGTTDTQYF. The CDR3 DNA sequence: TGTGCCAGTAGTATTTCGGCGGGAACCACAGATACGCAGTATTTT.